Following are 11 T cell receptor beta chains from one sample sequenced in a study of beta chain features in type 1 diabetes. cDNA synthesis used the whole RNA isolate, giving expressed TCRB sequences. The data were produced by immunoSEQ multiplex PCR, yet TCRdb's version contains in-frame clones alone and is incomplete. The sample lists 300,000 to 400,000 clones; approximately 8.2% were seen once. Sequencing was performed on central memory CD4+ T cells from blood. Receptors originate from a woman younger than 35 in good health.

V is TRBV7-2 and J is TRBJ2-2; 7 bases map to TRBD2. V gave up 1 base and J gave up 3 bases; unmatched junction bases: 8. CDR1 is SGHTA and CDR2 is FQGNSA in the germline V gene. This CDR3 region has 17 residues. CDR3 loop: CASSLVFLAVHTGELFF. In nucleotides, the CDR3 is TGTGCCAGCAGCTTAGTGTTTCTAGCGGTTCACACCGGGGAGCTGTTTTTT.

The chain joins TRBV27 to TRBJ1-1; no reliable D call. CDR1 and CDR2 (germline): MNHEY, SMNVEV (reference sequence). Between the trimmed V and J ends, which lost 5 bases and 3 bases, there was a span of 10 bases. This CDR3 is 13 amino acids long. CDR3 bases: TGTGCCAGCAGTGCTGTAGAGGACACTGAAGCTTTCTTT. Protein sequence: CASSAVEDTEAFF.

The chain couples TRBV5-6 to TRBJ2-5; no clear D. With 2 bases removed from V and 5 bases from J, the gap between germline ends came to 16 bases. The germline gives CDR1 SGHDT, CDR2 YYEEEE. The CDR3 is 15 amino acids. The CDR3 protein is CASSFRQTFGETQYF. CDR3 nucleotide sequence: TGTGCCAGCAGCTTCCGTCAGACGTTCGGTGAGACCCAGTACTTC.

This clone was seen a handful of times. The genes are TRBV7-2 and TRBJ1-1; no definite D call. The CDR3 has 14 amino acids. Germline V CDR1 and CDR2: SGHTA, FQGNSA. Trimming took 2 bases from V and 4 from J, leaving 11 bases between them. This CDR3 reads CASSLQGLVTEAFF. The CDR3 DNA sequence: TGTGCCAGCAGCTTACAAGGGTTGGTCACTGAAGCTTTCTTT.

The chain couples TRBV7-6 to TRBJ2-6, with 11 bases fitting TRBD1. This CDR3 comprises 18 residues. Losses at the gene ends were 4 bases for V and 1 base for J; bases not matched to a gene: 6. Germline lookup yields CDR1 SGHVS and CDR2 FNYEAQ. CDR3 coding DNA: TGTGCCAGCAGCTCCAGGACAGGGGGCGCATCTGGGGCCAACGTCCTGACTTTC. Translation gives CASSSRTGGASGANVLTF.

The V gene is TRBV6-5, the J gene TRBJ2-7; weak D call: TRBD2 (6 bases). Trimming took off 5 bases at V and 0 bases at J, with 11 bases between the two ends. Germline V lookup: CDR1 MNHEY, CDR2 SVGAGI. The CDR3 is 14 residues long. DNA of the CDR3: TGTGCCAGCAGTCCTAGCGCCCGCTCCTACGAGCAGTACTTC. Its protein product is CASSPSARSYEQYF.

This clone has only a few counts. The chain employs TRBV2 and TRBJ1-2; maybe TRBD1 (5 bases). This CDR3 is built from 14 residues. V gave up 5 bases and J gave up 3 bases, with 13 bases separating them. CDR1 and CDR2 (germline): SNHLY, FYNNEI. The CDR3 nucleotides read TGTGCCAGCAGTAAAGATGGGGGGTACTATGGCTACACCTTC. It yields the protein CASSKDGGYYGYTF.

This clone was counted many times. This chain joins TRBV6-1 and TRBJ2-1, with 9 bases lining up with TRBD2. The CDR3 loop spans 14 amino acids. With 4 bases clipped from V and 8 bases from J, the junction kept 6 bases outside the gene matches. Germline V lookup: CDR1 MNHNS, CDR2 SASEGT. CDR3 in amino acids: CASSVAGGRDEQFF. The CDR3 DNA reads TGTGCCAGCAGTGTCGCGGGGGGGCGGGATGAGCAGTTCTTC.

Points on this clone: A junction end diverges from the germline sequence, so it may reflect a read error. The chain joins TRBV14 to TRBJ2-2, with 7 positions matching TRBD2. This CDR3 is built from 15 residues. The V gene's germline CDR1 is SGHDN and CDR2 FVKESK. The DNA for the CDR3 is TGTGCCAGCAGGCAAGCGGGGTCGGGCACCGGGGAGCTGTTTTTT. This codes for CASRQAGSGTGELFF. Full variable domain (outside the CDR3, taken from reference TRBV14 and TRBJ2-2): EAGVTQFPSHSVIEKGQTVTLRCDPISGHDNLYWYRRVMGKEIKFLLHFVKESKQDESGMPNNRFLAERTGGTYSTLKVQPAELEDSGVYFCASRQAGSGTGELFFGEGSRLTVL.

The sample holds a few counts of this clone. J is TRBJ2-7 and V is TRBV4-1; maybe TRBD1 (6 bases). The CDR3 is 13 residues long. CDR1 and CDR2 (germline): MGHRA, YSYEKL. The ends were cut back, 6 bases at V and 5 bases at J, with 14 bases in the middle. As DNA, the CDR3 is TGCGCCAGCAGACCTACAGGGTTCCACGAGCAGTACTTC. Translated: CASRPTGFHEQYF.

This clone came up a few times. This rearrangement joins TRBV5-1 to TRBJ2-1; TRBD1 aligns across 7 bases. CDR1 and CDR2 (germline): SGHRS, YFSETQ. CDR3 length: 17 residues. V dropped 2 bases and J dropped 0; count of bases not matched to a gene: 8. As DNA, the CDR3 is TGCGCCAGCAGCTTACGGGACAGATCTGACTCCTACAATGAGCAGTTCTTC. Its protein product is CASSLRDRSDSYNEQFF.